This TCR beta chain stems from a study of blood T cell repertoires in COVID-19 (dated by TCRdb to about 2020). About the full investigation: Collaborator samples came from the United States, Italy and Spain and covered acute and convalescent phases of COVID-19. The material from the prospective study consisted of cDNA or gDNA derived from T cells, B-cell-depleted T cells, or PBMCs. Subjects who had been exposed to COVID-19, were actively infected with it, or had recovered from it provided the deeply sampled blood TCRbeta repertoires that made up the dataset. The repertoires were made available in a free public database intended to serve as a resource for research on the immune response to SARS-CoV-2. The samples were drawn from the first 160 participants of the ongoing ImmuneRACE study and from over 950 subjects provided by 6 global collaborators. Sample metadata almost always included a de-identified subject ID, COVID-19 status, age in years and sex. HLA class I and class II types, where available, came from metadata supplied by the sample provider rather than from assay-based typing. Results and caveats for the whole study, not just this receptor: The amount of clinical and demographic metadata varied by source and participant and was provided uncurated.

Comment on this clone: The antigen this receptor binds is unknown. Base quality data are lacking; no much larger clone is found one base away.

V is pruned by 3 bases and J by 3 bases, leaving 7 bases of the junction without a gene match. Including the terminal cysteine and phenylalanine, the CDR3 comprises 14 residues. The CDR3 DNA has 42 bases and is translated from base 1. As encoded in the germline V gene (reference sequence), CDR1 is DFQATT while CDR2 is SNEGSKA. The immunoSEQ Assay, a bias-controlled multiplex PCR, was used to amplify TCRbeta CDR3 regions from genomic DNA. The original methods were these. Within the assay, amplification of reference gene primers was used to estimate how many nucleated cells each sample contained. To quantify the absolute abundance of each unique TCRbeta CDR3 rearrangement, sequence reads were collapsed and filtered. Productive Simpson clonality was computed per sample as the square root of Simpson's diversity index over productive rearrangements. The table was pulled from immuneACCESS by TCRdb, which kept in-frame rearrangements only. Such tables lose some clones; where checked, under half of the loss comes from unresolved V genes, and the rest has no known cause. V, J and clone size reflect that table, while D and trimming were determined from the DNA. A total of over 200,000 clones appear in this sample, over 75% of them only once. The ten largest clones capture around 3.6% of the sample.

Participants in the prospective study were aged roughly 18 to 100 years, lived in about two dozen United States geographic areas, and enrolled through a virtual design. In the prospective study, cohorts were assigned on the basis of participant-reported clinical history obtained from a screening survey and a study questionnaire. Exposed participants were defined as having been in contact with someone with a PCR-confirmed or clinician-diagnosed COVID-19 case within 2 weeks of study entry. In the prospective study, mobile phlebotomists collected whole blood, serum and a nasopharyngeal or oropharyngeal swab from each participant. Over a 2-month period, participants in the prospective study had the option of providing additional blood draws and questionnaires. Before DNA extraction, prospective study blood samples were shipped either frozen or at room temperature.

This TCR was recovered from a woman in her 30s who had been exposed to COVID-19. In this chain, TRBV20-1 is recombined with TRBJ1-2, and TRBD1 matches 7 of the central bases. The material sequenced was PBMCs or T cells enriched from blood (not recorded which). The CDR3 has the sequence CSASTWDSYYGYTF. In nucleotides, the sequence is TGCAGTGCTAGTACTTGGGACAGCTACTATGGCTACACCTTC.